One sample yielded the 21 T cell receptor beta chains listed below, sequenced in a study of T cells in localized non-small cell lung cancer. Only in-frame clones appear in the TCRdb table, and some are missing; sequencing was by immunoSEQ multiplex PCR. The sample holds around 79,000 clones, 80% seen once. Sequencing used PBMCs, obtained before any cancer treatment. The receptors here all came from a man aged 40 to 70 with stage II squamous cell lung carcinoma.

The rearrangement joins TRBV7-8 to TRBJ2-1, with 9 bases lining up with TRBD2. CDR3 length equals 14 residues. Germline CDR1 reads SGHVS; CDR2 reads FQNEAQ. V shed 7 bases and J 5 bases; nucleotides not matched to a gene: 6. The CDR3 is CASIRLAANNEQFF. The CDR3 coding sequence is TGTGCCAGCATCCGACTAGCGGCCAACAATGAGCAGTTCTTC.

The rearrangement uses TRBV27 and TRBJ2-7, with D tentatively TRBD1 or TRBD2 (5 bases each). This CDR3 contains 13 residues. The germline V gene encodes CDR1 MNHEY and CDR2 SMNVEV (reference sequence). Trimming took off 0 bases at V and 2 bases at J, with 5 bases between the two ends. This CDR3 is CASSLSGAYEQYF. The CDR3 coding sequence is TGTGCCAGCAGTTTATCGGGGGCCTACGAGCAGTACTTC.

In this sample, this clone turned up once. The chain uses TRBV29-1 and TRBJ2-6; D might be TRBD1 (6 bases). Germline values: CDR1 SQVTM, CDR2 ANQGSEA. The CDR3 spans 19 residues. V was clipped by 2 bases and J by 0 bases, with 20 bases between them. The CDR3 DNA reads as TGCAGCGTTGAATTCCCTTTAGGGGGAAGGGTCTCTGGGGCCAACGTCCTGACTTTC. As protein: CSVEFPLGGRVSGANVLTF.

This chain uses TRBV6-5 with TRBJ2-7, with TRBD1 matching 11 bases. J was trimmed by 5 bases and V by 5 bases; bases with no gene match: 5. The CDR3 extends over 14 amino acids. Per germline, CDR1 MNHEY and CDR2 SVGAGI. The CDR3 nucleotides are TGTGCCAGCAGTGTGGACAGGGGGCCAAACGAGCAGTACTTC. Protein sequence: CASSVDRGPNEQYF.

The V gene is TRBV6-6, the J gene TRBJ2-3, with D unresolved. V was shortened by 6 bases and J by 4 bases, with 17 bases between the two germline ends. The CDR3 covers 15 residues. From germline, CDR1 is MNHNY and CDR2 SVGAGI (reference sequence). CDR3 region: CASRPAASSADTQYF. The CDR3, as DNA: TGTGCCAGCAGACCCGCGGCAAGCAGCGCAGATACGCAGTATTTT.

The chain uses TRBV5-5 and TRBJ1-1; D unclear. Trimming pared 2 bases from V and 4 bases from J, leaving 15 bases between. Looked up from germline, CDR1 is SGHKS and CDR2 is YYEKEE (reference sequence). The CDR3 consists of 15 residues. The CDR3 loop reads CASSFQGYSGTEAFF. In DNA, the CDR3 is TGTGCCAGCAGCTTTCAAGGATATTCGGGCACTGAAGCTTTCTTT. Using reference TRBV5-5 and TRBJ1-1 for the parts outside the CDR3, the full variable domain is DAGVTQSPTHLIKTRGQQVTLRCSPISGHKSVSWYQQVLGQGPQFIFQYYEKEERGRGNFPDRFSARQFPNYSSELNVNALLLGDSALYLCASSFQGYSGTEAFFGQGTRLTVV.

This sequence joins TRBV19 and TRBJ2-5, with 12 bases lining up with TRBD1. V shed 6 bases, J shed 4 bases, and the junction held 6 bases outside the gene matches. The CDR3 contains 15 residues. From germline, CDR1 is LNHDA and CDR2 SQIVND (reference sequence). CDR3 nucleotide sequence: TGTGCCAGTAGCTCGGGACAGGGGGCAGGAGAGACCCAGTACTTC. This translates into CASSSGQGAGETQYF.

The chain joins TRBV9 to TRBJ2-5; a weak D match, TRBD2 (6 bases). The CDR3 is 15 amino acids. The germline gives CDR1 SGDLS, CDR2 YYNGEE. V dropped 0 bases and J dropped 4 bases, with 13 bases sitting between them. The CDR3 region has the DNA TGTGCCAGCAGCGTAGCCGGGGGACCGGGAGAGACCCAGTACTTC. It encodes CASSVAGGPGETQYF.

The chain is built from TRBV5-1 and TRBJ2-5, with 9 bases lining up with TRBD2. The DNA matches TRBJ2-7 better at its end, which makes the J call doubtful. The germline CDR1 and CDR2 sequences are SGHRS and YFSETQ. CDR3 length equals 15 residues. CDR3 coding DNA: TGCGCCAGCAGCCTGGGGGCTAGCGGGACCCACGAGCAGTACTTC. Translated: CASSLGASGTHEQYF.

This sequence joins TRBV11-2 and TRBJ2-7; the match to TRBD2 covers 8 bases. The V segment lost 1 base and the J segment 0 bases; nucleotides outside the gene matches: 5. This CDR3 is built from 16 residues. CDR1 SGHAT and CDR2 FQNNGV come from the germline V gene. CDR3 sequence: CASSLAAGGRSYEQYF. CDR3 sequence (DNA): TGTGCCAGCAGCTTAGCGGCGGGGGGCCGCTCCTACGAGCAGTACTTC.

This clone is a singleton in its sample. V and J are TRBV4-3 and TRBJ2-3; TRBD2 matches at 9 bases. The CDR3 length is 15 residues. V dropped 4 bases and J dropped 6; count of bases not matched to a gene: 8. Germline V gene lookup returns CDR1 LGHNA and CDR2 YSLEER. CDR3 nucleotide sequence: TGCGCCAGCAGCCGCAGTAGTAGCGGGGGTGATACGCAGTATTTT. Translated: CASSRSSSGGDTQYF.

V and J are TRBV29-1 and TRBJ2-3; the D call may be TRBD1 or TRBD2 (7 bases each). V lost 7 bases to trimming and J lost 2 bases, with 19 bases between them. CDR1 SQVTM and CDR2 ANQGSEA come from the germline V gene. The CDR3 has 15 amino acids. The CDR3 is CSAARGTTDTDTQYF. The DNA of the CDR3 is TGCAGCGCCGCCAGGGGGACTACGGACACAGATACGCAGTATTTT.

This clone was detected only a few times. The chain has TRBV30 and TRBJ1-1, with D perhaps TRBD1 (5 bases). The CDR3 sequence is 13 residues long. Germline V gene data show CDR1 as GTSNPN and CDR2 as SVGIG (reference sequence). Trimming shortened V by 4 bases and J by 4 bases, and 13 bases separated the two germline ends. DNA of the CDR3: TGTGCCTGGAACAGGCAGGGAGCCACTGAAGCTTTCTTT. It codes for CAWNRQGATEAFF.

The rearrangement links TRBV19 to TRBJ2-7; 11 bases agree with TRBD1. The CDR3 extends over 15 amino acids. With 3 bases clipped from V and 3 bases from J, the junction kept 4 bases outside the gene matches. Germline values: CDR1 LNHDA, CDR2 SQIVND (reference sequence). The CDR3 protein is CASSIQGQGVYEQYF. For the CDR3, the DNA is TGTGCCAGTAGTATCCAGGGACAGGGGGTCTACGAGCAGTACTTC.

A word on this clone: A read error may account for a junction end that differs from germline. The chain couples TRBV7-7 to TRBJ2-3; 11 bases match TRBD2. In germline, CDR1 is SSHAT, CDR2 FNYEAQ (reference sequence). This CDR3 has 18 amino acids. The chain's CDR3 is CASSLGRGTSGFTDTQYF. The CDR3 DNA is TGTGCTAGCAGCTTAGGTAGAGGGACTAGCGGATTCACAGATACGCAGTATTTT. The variable domain in full, completed from reference TRBV7-7 and TRBJ2-3, reads GAGVSQSPRYKVTKRGQDVTLRCDPISSHATLYWYQQALGQGPEFLTYFNYEAQPDKSGLPSDRFSAERPEGSISTLTIQRTEQRDSAMYRCASSLGRGTSGFTDTQYFGPGTRLTVL.

The chain has TRBV7-9 and TRBJ2-7, with a weak D call TRBD1 (6 bases). The CDR3 length is 16 residues. Germline CDR1 and CDR2: SEHNR and FQNEAQ (reference sequence). V was cut by 1 base and J by 3 bases, with 16 bases left in between. CDR3 bases: TGTGCCAGCAGCTTAGTCCCGGTGGACAGCTACTACGAGCAGTACTTC. Translating it yields CASSLVPVDSYYEQYF.

The chain joins TRBV19 to TRBJ2-7; 11 bases line up with TRBD1. This CDR3 comprises 13 residues. Germline V CDR1 and CDR2: LNHDA, SQIVND (reference sequence). V gave up 6 bases and J gave up 3 bases; unmatched junction bases: 1. DNA of the CDR3: TGTGCCAGTAGCGGGACAGGGGGCTACGAGCAGTACTTC. This sequence encodes CASSGTGGYEQYF.

The chain employs TRBV2 and TRBJ2-1, with D perhaps given as TRBD1 or TRBD2 (6 bases each). This CDR3 comprises 16 residues. V was clipped by 6 bases and J by 6 bases, with 21 bases between them. Germline V gives CDR1 SNHLY, CDR2 FYNNEI. The CDR3 here is CASRPRGMTGVNEQFF. The CDR3 DNA reads as TGTGCCAGCAGGCCGCGCGGGATGACAGGAGTCAATGAGCAGTTCTTC.

CDR3 sequence reads: CASSPRVAGVYEQYF. In DNA form, the CDR3 reads TGTGCCAGCAGTCCAAGGGTAGCGGGAGTGTACGAGCAGTACTTC. The rearrangement uses TRBV28 and TRBJ2-7; 9 nucleotides match TRBD2. Losses at the gene ends were 5 bases for V and 4 bases for J; bases not matched to a gene: 9. The CDR3 runs to 15 residues. The V gene's germline CDR1 is MDHEN and CDR2 SYDVKM.

The rearrangement links TRBV19 to TRBJ2-1, with 9 bases lining up with TRBD1. The CDR3 length is 15 residues. Unmatched junction bases numbered 12, after V lost 7 bases and J lost 8 bases. CDR1 and CDR2 from the germline V gene are LNHDA and SQIVND (reference sequence). The CDR3 loop reads CASMSPGQGFDEQFF. Written as DNA, the CDR3 is TGTGCCAGTATGTCCCCGGGACAGGGTTTCGATGAGCAGTTCTTC.

The chain is built from TRBV13 and TRBJ1-2, with 7 bases aligning to TRBD1. Germline values: CDR1 PRHDT, CDR2 FYEKMQ (reference sequence). After removal of 6 bases from V and 4 bases from J, the junction contained 11 bases not matched to a gene. There are 15 residues in the CDR3. The CDR3 reads CASSYRDRETYGYTF. CDR3 nucleotides: TGTGCCAGCAGTTACCGGGACAGAGAGACCTATGGCTACACCTTC.